This T cell receptor beta chain stems from a study of cytomegalovirus exposure and HLA in healthy donors. Overall study findings and caveats: Several V segments, TRBV6-2 and TRBV6-3 among them, could not be told apart and were dropped. The study recorded 150 to 200 TCR beta chains that were cytomegalovirus-associated. A prior analysis recorded that most TCR beta V segments were productive about 87% or about 30% of the time.

As concerns this clone: Its cognate antigen is unknown.

V gave up 1 base and J gave up 5 bases, with 12 bases separating them. There are 16 residues in the CDR3. CDR1 is MDHEN, CDR2 SYDVKM, per germline. The PCR made use of 60 Vbeta and 13 Jbeta primers. The assay was immunoSEQ multiplex PCR, and TCRdb's table has in-frame clones only and misses some. The sample has tens of thousands of clones, roughly 75% seen once. The chain recombines TRBV28 with TRBJ1-6; D uncertain. Sequencing was performed on PBMCs. The sequence derives from a woman aged 25-40 years in good health and CMV-seropositive. This CDR3 reads CASSLFGVGNNSPLHF. The CDR3 region has the DNA TGTGCCAGCAGTTTATTCGGGGTCGGGAATAATTCACCCCTCCACTTT.